This T cell receptor (beta chain) is drawn from a study of blood T cell repertoires in COVID-19. CDR1 and CDR2 (germline): SQVTM, ANQGSEA. The CDR3 totals 10 residues. V gave up 6 bases and J gave up 7 bases, with 9 bases separating them. The repertoire was sequenced with immunoSEQ multiplex PCR; TCRdb's copy has only in-frame clones and lacks some. The sample has fewer than 350,000 clones, around 90% seen once. The V call is TRBV29-1, the J call TRBJ1-1, with D possibly being TRBD1 (5 bases). What was sequenced was PBMCs or T cells enriched from blood (not recorded which). The clonotype was recovered from a woman aged 18-30 years with acute COVID-19. CDR3 in DNA: TGCAGCGTGAGAGACAGTGAAGCTTTCTTT. Residues: CSVRDSEAFF.